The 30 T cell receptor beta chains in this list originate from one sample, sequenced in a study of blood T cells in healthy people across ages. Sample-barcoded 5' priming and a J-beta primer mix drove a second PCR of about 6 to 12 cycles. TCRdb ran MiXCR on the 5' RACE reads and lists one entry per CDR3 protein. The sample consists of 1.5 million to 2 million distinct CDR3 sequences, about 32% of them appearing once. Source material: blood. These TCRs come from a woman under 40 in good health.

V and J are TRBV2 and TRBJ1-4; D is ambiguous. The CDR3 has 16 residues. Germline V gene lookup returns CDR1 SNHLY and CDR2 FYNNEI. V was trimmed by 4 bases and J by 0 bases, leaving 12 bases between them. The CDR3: CASSANDQSTNEKLFF. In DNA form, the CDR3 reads TGTGCCAGCAGTGCCAACGACCAATCAACTAATGAAAAACTGTTTTTT.

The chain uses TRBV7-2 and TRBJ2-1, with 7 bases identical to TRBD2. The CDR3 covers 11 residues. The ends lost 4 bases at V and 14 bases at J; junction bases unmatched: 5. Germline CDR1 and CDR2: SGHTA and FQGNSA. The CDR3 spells CASSSWTSKFF. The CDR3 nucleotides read TGTGCCAGCAGCTCTTGGACTAGTAAGTTCTTC.

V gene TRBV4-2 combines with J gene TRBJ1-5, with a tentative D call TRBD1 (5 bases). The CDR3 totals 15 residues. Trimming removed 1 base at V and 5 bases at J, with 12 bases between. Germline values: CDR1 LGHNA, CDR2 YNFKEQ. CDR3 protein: CASSQALGLDQPQHF. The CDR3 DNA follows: TGTGCCAGCAGCCAAGCCCTGGGGCTCGATCAGCCCCAGCATTTT.

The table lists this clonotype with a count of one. The CDR3 sequence: CASSGVPGTEAFF. CDR3 DNA: TGTGCCAGCAGTGGGGTCCCAGGGACTGAAGCTTTCTTT. This chain joins TRBV12-3 or TRBV12-4 and TRBJ1-1; D may be TRBD1 (5 bases). This CDR3 contains 13 residues. V was shortened by 5 bases and J by 5 bases, with 12 bases between the two germline ends.

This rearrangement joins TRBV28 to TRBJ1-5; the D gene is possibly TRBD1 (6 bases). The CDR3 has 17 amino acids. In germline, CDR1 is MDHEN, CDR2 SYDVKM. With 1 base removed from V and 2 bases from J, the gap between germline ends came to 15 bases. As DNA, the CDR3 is TGTGCCAGCAGTTTATTCGGAACAGGGTGGGGCAATCAGCCCCAGCATTTT. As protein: CASSLFGTGWGNQPQHF.

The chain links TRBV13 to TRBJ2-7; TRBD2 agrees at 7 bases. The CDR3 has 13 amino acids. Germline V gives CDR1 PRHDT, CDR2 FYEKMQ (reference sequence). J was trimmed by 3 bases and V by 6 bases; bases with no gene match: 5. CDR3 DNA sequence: TGTGCCAGCAGAGAAGGACTAGGCTACGAGCAGTACTTC. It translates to CASREGLGYEQYF.

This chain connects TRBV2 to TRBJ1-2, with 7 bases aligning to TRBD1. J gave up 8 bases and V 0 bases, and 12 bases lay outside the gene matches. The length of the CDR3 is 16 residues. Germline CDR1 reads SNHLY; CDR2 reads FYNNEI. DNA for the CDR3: TGTGCCAGCAGTGAAGCCCCGACAGGGAAGTGGGAGGGCTACACCTTC. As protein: CASSEAPTGKWEGYTF.

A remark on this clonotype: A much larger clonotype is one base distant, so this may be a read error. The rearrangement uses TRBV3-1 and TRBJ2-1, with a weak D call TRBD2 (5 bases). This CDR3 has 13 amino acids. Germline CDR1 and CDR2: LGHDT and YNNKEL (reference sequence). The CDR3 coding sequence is TGTGCCGGCAGCCAGACTAAGATGGGTGAGCAGTTCTTC. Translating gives CAGSQTKMGEQFF.

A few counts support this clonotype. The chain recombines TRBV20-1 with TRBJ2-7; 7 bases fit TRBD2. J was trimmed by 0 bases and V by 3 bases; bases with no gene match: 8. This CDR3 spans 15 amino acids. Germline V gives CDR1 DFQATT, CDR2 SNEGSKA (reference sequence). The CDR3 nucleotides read TGCAGTGCTAGGGCCCTAGCGGATAGCTCCTACGAGCAGTACTTC. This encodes CSARALADSSYEQYF.

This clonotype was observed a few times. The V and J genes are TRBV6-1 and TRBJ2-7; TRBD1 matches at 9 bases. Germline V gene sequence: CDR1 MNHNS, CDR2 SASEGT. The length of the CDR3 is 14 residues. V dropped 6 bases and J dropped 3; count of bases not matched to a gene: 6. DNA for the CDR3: TGTGCCAGCAGCCGGGACAGGGATATCTACGAGCAGTACTTC. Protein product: CASSRDRDIYEQYF.

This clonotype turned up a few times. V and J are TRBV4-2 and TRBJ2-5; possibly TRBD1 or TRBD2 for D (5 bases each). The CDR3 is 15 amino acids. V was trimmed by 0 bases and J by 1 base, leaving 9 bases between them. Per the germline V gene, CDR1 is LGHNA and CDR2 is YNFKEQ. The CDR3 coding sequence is TGTGCCAGCAGCCAAGAGTGGGGGAGCCAAGAGACCCAGTACTTC. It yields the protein CASSQEWGSQETQYF.

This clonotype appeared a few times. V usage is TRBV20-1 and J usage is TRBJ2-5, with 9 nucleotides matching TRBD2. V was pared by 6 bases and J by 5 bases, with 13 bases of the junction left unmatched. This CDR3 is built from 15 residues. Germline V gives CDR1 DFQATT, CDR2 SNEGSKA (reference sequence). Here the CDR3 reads CSATTGGGAGETQYF. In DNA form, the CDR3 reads TGCAGTGCCACGACGGGCGGGGGGGCTGGTGAGACCCAGTACTTC.

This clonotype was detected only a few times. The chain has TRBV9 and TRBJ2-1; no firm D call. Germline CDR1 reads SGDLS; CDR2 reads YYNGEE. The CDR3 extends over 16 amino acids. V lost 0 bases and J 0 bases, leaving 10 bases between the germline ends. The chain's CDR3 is CASSVEGVPSYNEQFF. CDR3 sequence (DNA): TGTGCCAGCAGCGTAGAAGGCGTACCCTCCTACAATGAGCAGTTCTTC.

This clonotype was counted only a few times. The CDR3 nucleotides are TGTGCCAGCAGCTATAGGCTGAGCCATTCACCCCTCCACTTT. It translates to CASSYRLSHSPLHF. The chain carries TRBV5-8 and TRBJ1-6; D ambiguous. Germline CDR1 reads SGHTS; CDR2 reads YDEGEE. This CDR3 has 14 residues. V lost 3 bases, J lost 8 bases, and 12 bases lay in between. The full variable domain, with the rest looked up from reference TRBV5-8 and TRBJ1-6, is EAGVTQSPTHLIKTRGQQATLRCSPISGHTSVYWYQQALGLGLQFLLWYDEGEERNRGNFPPRFSGRQFPNYSSELNVNALELEDSALYLCASSYRLSHSPLHFGNGTRLTVT.

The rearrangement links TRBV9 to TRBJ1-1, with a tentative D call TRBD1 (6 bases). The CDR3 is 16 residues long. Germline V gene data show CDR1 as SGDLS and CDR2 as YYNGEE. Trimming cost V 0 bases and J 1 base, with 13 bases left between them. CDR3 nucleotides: TGTGCCAGCAGCGTAGATGGTGGGGGCGCGAACACTGAAGCTTTCTTT. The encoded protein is CASSVDGGGANTEAFF.

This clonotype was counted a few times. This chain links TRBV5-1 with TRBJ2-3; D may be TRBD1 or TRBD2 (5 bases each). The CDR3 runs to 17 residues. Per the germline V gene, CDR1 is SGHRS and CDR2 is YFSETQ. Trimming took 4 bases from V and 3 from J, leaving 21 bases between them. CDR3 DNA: TGCGCCAGCAGCCCCCGGCCCCACGGGGCGAGTACAGATACGCAGTATTTT. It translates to CASSPRPHGASTDTQYF.

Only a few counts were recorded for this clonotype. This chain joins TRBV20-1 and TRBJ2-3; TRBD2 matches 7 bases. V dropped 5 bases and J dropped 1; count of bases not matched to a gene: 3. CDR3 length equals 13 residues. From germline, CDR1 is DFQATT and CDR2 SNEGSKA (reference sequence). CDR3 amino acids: CSAREAGTDTQYF. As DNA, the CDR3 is TGCAGTGCTCGGGAGGCCGGCACAGATACGCAGTATTTT.

The CDR3 protein is CASSTSGAETQYF. The CDR3 DNA reads as TGTGCCAGCAGCACTAGCGGGGCGGAGACCCAGTACTTC. The chain has TRBV6-1 and TRBJ2-5, with 10 positions matching TRBD2. Trimming took 6 bases from V and 5 from J; bases not matched to a gene: 3. The CDR3 is 13 residues long. Germline CDR1 is MNHNS and CDR2 is SASEGT.

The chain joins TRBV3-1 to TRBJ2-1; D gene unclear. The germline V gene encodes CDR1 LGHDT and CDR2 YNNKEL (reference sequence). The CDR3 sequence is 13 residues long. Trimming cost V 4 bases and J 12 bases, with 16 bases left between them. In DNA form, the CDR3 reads TGTGCCAGCAGCCTCCCCACCCGAGCAGGGCAGTTCTTC. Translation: CASSLPTRAGQFF.

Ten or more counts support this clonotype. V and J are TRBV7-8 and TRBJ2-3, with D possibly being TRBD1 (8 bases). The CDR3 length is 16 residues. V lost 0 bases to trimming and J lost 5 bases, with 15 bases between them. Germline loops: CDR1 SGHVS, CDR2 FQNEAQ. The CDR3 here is CASSLAHRGGRDTQYF. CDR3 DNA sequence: TGTGCCAGCAGCTTAGCGCACAGGGGGGGTAGAGATACGCAGTATTTT. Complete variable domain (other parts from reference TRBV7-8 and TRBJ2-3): GAGVSQSPRYKVAKRGQDVALRCDPISGHVSLFWYQQALGQGPEFLTYFQNEAQLDKSGLPSDRFFAERPEGSVSTLKIQRTQQEDSAVYLCASSLAHRGGRDTQYFGPGTRLTVL.

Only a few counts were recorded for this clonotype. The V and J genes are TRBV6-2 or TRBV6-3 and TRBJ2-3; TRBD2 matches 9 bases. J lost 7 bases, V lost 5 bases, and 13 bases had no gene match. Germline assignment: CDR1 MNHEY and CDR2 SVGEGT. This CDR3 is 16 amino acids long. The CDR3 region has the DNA TGTGCCAGCAGTCCCCGGCTAGCGGGGACCAGGTATACGCAGTATTTT. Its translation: CASSPRLAGTRYTQYF.

For the CDR3, the DNA is TGTGCCAGCAGCCCGGTAGTGGCCACCTACAATGAGCAGTTCTTC. This codes for CASSPVVATYNEQFF. This chain uses TRBV7-9 with TRBJ2-1, with no clear D. V was shortened by 5 bases and J by 2 bases, with 13 bases between the two germline ends. The CDR3 consists of 15 residues. Germline CDR1 SEHNR, CDR2 FQNEAQ (reference sequence).

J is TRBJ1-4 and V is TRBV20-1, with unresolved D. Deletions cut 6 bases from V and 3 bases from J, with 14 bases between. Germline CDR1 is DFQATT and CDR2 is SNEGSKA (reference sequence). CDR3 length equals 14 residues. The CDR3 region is CSAIYGGANEKLFF. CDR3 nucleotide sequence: TGCAGTGCGATCTACGGCGGAGCTAATGAAAAACTGTTTTTT.

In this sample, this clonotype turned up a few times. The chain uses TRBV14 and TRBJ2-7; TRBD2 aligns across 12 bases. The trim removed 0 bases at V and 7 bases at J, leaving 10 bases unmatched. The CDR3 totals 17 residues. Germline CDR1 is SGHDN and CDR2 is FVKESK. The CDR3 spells CASSQEGLAGGLWEQYF. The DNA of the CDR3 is TGTGCCAGCAGCCAAGAAGGGCTAGCGGGAGGGCTGTGGGAGCAGTACTTC.

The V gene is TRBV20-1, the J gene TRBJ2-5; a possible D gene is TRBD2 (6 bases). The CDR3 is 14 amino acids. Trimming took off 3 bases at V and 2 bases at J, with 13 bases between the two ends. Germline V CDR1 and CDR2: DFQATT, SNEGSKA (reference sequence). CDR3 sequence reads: CSARDYLSQETQYF. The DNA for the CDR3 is TGCAGTGCTAGGGACTACTTATCACAAGAGACCCAGTACTTC.

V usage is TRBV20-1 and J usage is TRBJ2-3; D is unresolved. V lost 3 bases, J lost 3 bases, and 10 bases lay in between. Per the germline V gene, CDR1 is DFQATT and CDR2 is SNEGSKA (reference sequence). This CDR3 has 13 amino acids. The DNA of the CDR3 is TGCAGTGCTAGGTTACTCGAGACAGATACGCAGTATTTT. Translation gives CSARLLETDTQYF.

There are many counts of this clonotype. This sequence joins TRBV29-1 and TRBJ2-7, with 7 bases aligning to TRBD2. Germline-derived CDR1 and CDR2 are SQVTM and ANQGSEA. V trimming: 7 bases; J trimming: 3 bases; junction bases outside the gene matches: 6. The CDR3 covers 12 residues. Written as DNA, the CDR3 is TGCAGCGCCGGGGGGTTAAACTACGAGCAGTACTTC. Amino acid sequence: CSAGGLNYEQYF.

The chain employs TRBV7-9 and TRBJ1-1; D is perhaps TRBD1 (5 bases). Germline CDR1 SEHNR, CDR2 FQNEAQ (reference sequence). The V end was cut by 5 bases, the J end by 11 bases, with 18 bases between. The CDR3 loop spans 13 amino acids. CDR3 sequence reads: CASSPPLGREAFF. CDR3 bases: TGTGCCAGCAGCCCCCCGTTGGGCAGGGAGGCTTTCTTT.

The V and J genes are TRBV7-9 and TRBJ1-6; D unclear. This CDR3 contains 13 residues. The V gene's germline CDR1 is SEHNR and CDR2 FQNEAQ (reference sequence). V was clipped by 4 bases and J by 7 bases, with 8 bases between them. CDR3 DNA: TGTGCCAGCAGCTACCGAGAAAATTCACCCCTCCACTTT. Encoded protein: CASSYRENSPLHF.

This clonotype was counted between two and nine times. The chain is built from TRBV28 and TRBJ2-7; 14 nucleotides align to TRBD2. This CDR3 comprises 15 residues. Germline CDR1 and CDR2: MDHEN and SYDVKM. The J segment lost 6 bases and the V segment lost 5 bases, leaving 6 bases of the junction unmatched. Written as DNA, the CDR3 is TGTGCCAGCAGTGAGACTAGCGGGAGGGCGGGCGAGCAGTACTTC. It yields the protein CASSETSGRAGEQYF. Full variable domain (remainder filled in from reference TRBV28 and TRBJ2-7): DVKVTQSSRYLVKRTGEKVFLECVQDMDHENMFWYRQDPGLGLRLIYFSYDVKMKEKGDIPEGYSVSREKKERFSLILESASTNQTSMYLCASSETSGRAGEQYFGPGTRLTVT.